The 16 T cell receptor beta chains below come from one sample, sequenced in a study of CD8 T cells in ankylosing spondylitis. TCRdb reanalysed the 5' RACE reads using MiXCR and keeps one entry per CDR3 protein. The sample has 200,000 or so distinct CDR3 sequences; approximately 12% are singletons. Sequenced: blood, either unsorted or a sorted T cell fraction (not recorded which). Receptors were obtained from a female donor with ankylosing spondylitis or in good health (not recorded which).

This clonotype has a count of ten or more. This rearrangement joins TRBV14 to TRBJ2-3; TRBD1 matches at 10 bases. Germline-derived CDR1 and CDR2 are SGHDN and FVKESK. This CDR3 is 16 amino acids long. Trimming at V came to 2 bases and at J to 0 bases, leaving 2 bases not matched to a gene. The CDR3 region is CASSQRTGGSTDTQYF. CDR3 DNA: TGTGCCAGCAGCCAACGGACAGGGGGAAGCACAGATACGCAGTATTTT.

At least ten counts were recorded for this clonotype. The limits of the CDR3 on the DNA are not certain, so only TCRdb's listed CDR3 is given. V and J are TRBV21-1 and TRBJ2-3; the table's D call TRBD1 went unverified against the DNA. TRBV21-1 is annotated as a pseudogene. The CDR3 region is 14 residues in length, termini included. The CDR3 loop reads CASWGSGSTDTQYF.

This clonotype showed up many times. The chain recombines TRBV4-3 with TRBJ2-2; 11 bases align to TRBD2. In germline, CDR1 is LGHNA, CDR2 YSLEER. The CDR3 runs 16 residues. V was pared by 4 bases and J by 7 bases, with 8 bases of the junction left unmatched. The CDR3 DNA follows: TGCGCCAGCAGCCCGACTAGCGGGATTTTCGGCGGGGAGCTGTTTTTT. Protein sequence: CASSPTSGIFGGELFF.

The table lists this clonotype with many counts. The chain couples TRBV5-1 to TRBJ2-3; 7 bases match TRBD2. The CDR3 is made up of 15 amino acids. The V segment lost 7 bases and the J segment 2 bases; nucleotides outside the gene matches: 10. Germline V gene sequence: CDR1 SGHRS, CDR2 YFSETQ. The CDR3 DNA is TGCGCCAGCGCCCTCAGAGGGACTACCACAGATACGCAGTATTTT. This encodes CASALRGTTTDTQYF.

The table lists this clonotype with many counts. The rearrangement links TRBV20-1 to TRBJ2-3; maybe TRBD2 (6 bases). CDR3 length: 14 residues. Germline CDR1 DFQATT, CDR2 SNEGSKA (reference sequence). The V gene lost 3 bases and the J gene lost 5 bases, with 15 bases spanning the gap. The DNA for the CDR3 is TGCAGTGCTAGTATGGCTAGCGCCGGAGATACGCAGTATTTT. It encodes CSASMASAGDTQYF.

This clonotype showed up just a few times. J is TRBJ2-5 and V is TRBV7-2; D perhaps matches TRBD1 (5 bases). The germline CDR1 and CDR2 sequences are SGHTA and FQGNSA. The V end lost 6 bases, the J end lost 2 bases, and 10 bases lay between the germline ends. This CDR3 spans 13 amino acids. In DNA form, the CDR3 reads TGTGCCAGCAGACAGACAGTGCAAGAGACCCAGTACTTC. Translating gives CASRQTVQETQYF.

At least ten counts were recorded for this clonotype. DNA of the CDR3: TGCAGTGCTAGAGTGGCTAGCGGGAGCGAGACCCAGTACTTC. Translated: CSARVASGSETQYF. This chain joins TRBV20-1 and TRBJ2-5, with 10 positions matching TRBD2. CDR3 size: 14 residues. The V segment lost 1 base and the J segment 5 bases; nucleotides outside the gene matches: 4. Germline CDR1 reads DFQATT; CDR2 reads SNEGSKA (reference sequence).

This clonotype was seen just once. The chain uses TRBV12-3 or TRBV12-4 and TRBJ1-5; 7 bases are shared with TRBD1. J lost 4 bases, V lost 5 bases, and 2 bases had no gene match. This CDR3 comprises 13 residues. In DNA form, the CDR3 reads TGTGCCAGCAGTGAACAGGGGAATCAGCCCCAGCATTTT. As protein: CASSEQGNQPQHF.

The sample holds a few counts of this clonotype. The chain employs TRBV20-1 and TRBJ2-3, with D perhaps matching TRBD2 (5 bases). V was clipped by 1 base and J by 0 bases, with 11 bases between them. The CDR3 spans 15 residues. Germline V lookup: CDR1 DFQATT, CDR2 SNEGSKA (reference sequence). Here the CDR3 DNA reads TGCAGTGCTAGAGGAGGGAGTACTAGCACAGATACGCAGTATTTT. Translating gives CSARGGSTSTDTQYF.

This clonotype turned up a few times. This chain joins TRBV20-1 and TRBJ2-5, with D perhaps matching TRBD2 (6 bases). Germline assignment: CDR1 DFQATT and CDR2 SNEGSKA (reference sequence). V was cut by 4 bases and J by 3 bases, with 9 bases left in between. This CDR3 contains 12 residues. The CDR3 nucleotides are TGCAGTGCTATAGCGGAAAAAGAGACCCAGTACTTC. Its protein product is CSAIAEKETQYF.

Comments on this clonotype: A much larger clone sits a single nucleotide away, making a read error possible. Because the CDR3 is missing its conserved closing phenylalanine or tryptophan, this is likely a read error. The chain is built from TRBV7-6 and TRBJ1-5, with TRBD1 identical over 7 bases. Germline trimming cut 5 bases from V and 0 bases from J; bases unmatched to any gene: 10. This CDR3 comprises 17 residues. Germline V gene sequence: CDR1 SGHVS, CDR2 FNYEAQ. The CDR3 is CASSERTGAYSNQPQHL. The CDR3 region has the DNA TGTGCCAGCAGCGAGAGGACAGGAGCATATAGCAATCAGCCCCAGCATCTT.

This clonotype was recorded at least ten times. The DNA of the CDR3 is TGTGCCTGGAGCCACCGAGACAGGGTCGACCAGCCCCAGCATTTT. This encodes CAWSHRDRVDQPQHF. This chain uses TRBV30 with TRBJ1-5, with 7 bases that match TRBD1. The CDR3 extends over 15 amino acids. CDR1 and CDR2 (germline): GTSNPN, SVGIG (reference sequence). J was trimmed by 7 bases and V by 3 bases; bases with no gene match: 12.

The sample holds a few counts of this clonotype. The chain has TRBV10-3 and TRBJ2-7; D is perhaps TRBD2 (6 bases). This CDR3 comprises 13 residues. Germline CDR1 is ENHRY and CDR2 is SYGVKD. Between the trimmed V and J ends, which lost 8 bases and 5 bases, there was a span of 16 bases. DNA for the CDR3: TGTGCCATCTTGGAGGCGGGACGAAACGAGCAGTACTTC. Protein sequence: CAILEAGRNEQYF.

This chain links TRBV30 with TRBJ2-7, with 11 bases fitting TRBD2. Germline V lookup: CDR1 GTSNPN, CDR2 SVGIG (reference sequence). V was pared by 1 base and J by 6 bases, with 5 bases of the junction left unmatched. The CDR3 has 14 residues. The CDR3 sequence: CAWSATSGSGEQYF. CDR3 DNA sequence: TGTGCCTGGAGTGCTACTAGCGGGAGTGGCGAGCAGTACTTC.

At least ten counts were recorded for this clonotype. The V gene is TRBV29-1, the J gene TRBJ2-1, with 9 positions matching TRBD1. J lost 9 bases, V lost 7 bases, and 13 bases had no gene match. Germline V CDR1 and CDR2: SQVTM, ANQGSEA. The CDR3 contains 14 residues. The CDR3 loop is CSAKGQGDIGEQFF. The CDR3 DNA reads TGCAGCGCAAAGGGACAGGGTGATATTGGTGAGCAGTTCTTC.

This clonotype was observed at least ten times. The V and J genes are TRBV7-2 and TRBJ2-5, with 10 bases fitting TRBD2. After removal of 2 bases from V and 0 bases from J, the junction contained 3 bases not matched to a gene. Germline loops: CDR1 SGHTA, CDR2 FQGNSA. The CDR3 totals 16 residues. The CDR3 nucleotides are TGTGCCAGCAGCTTACTAGCGGGGGTGTACCAAGAGACCCAGTACTTC. Protein sequence: CASSLLAGVYQETQYF.